This paragraph covers one TCR beta chain sequence. The antigen is not known. Germline CDR1 and CDR2: LNHNV and YYDKDF (reference sequence). The CDR3 contains 14 residues. Germline trimming cut 6 bases from V and 1 base from J; bases unmatched to any gene: 3. These data are taken from a study of shared clonotypes between healthy human individuals. Overall study findings and caveats: In having few donors, the study represented limited genetic and exposure-history diversity.

Profiled with immunoSEQ multiplex PCR; TCRdb holds only in-frame clones, not every one. The sample includes 1,400,000 or so clones, approximately 98.5% seen only once; the top ten take over 0.3%. The TCR was taken from a man aged 30 to 45 in good health. Sequencing was done on a sample of naive CD4+ T cells sorted from blood. The subset is: CD45RA+ positively selected. This sequence joins TRBV15 and TRBJ2-3, with 8 bases lining up with TRBD2. CDR3 DNA sequence: TGTGCCACCAGACCGACTAGCGGCACAGATACGCAGTATTTT. Its protein product is CATRPTSGTDTQYF.